The 13 T cell receptor beta chains in this list originate from one sample, sequenced in a study of PD-1 blockade in classical Hodgkin lymphoma. TCRdb keeps only in-frame clones here, not all; method: immunoSEQ multiplex PCR. In the table there are 40,000 to 55,000 clones, roughly 86% of which are singletons. Every patient was affected by relapse after autologous stem cell transplantation, while exposure to brentuximab vedotin was not uniform. The sample consisted of peripheral blood mononuclear cells (PBMCs), taken at baseline. These TCRs come from a human donor with classical Hodgkin lymphoma.

The chain links TRBV7-9 to TRBJ2-2, with 9 bases lining up with TRBD1. The CDR3 has 17 amino acids. CDR1 and CDR2 (germline): SEHNR, FQNEAQ (reference sequence). V was pared by 5 bases and J by 2 bases, with 9 bases of the junction left unmatched. The CDR3 DNA sequence: TGTGCCAGCAGCCAACTTCCGGGACAGGGAAACACCGGGGAGCTGTTTTTT. Protein sequence: CASSQLPGQGNTGELFF.

V gene TRBV20-1 combines with J gene TRBJ1-2; 7 bases are shared with TRBD1. In germline, CDR1 is DFQATT, CDR2 SNEGSKA (reference sequence). The ends lost 3 bases at V and 5 bases at J; junction bases unmatched: 0. This CDR3 comprises 11 residues. CDR3 sequence: CSARTGYGYTF. The CDR3 region has the DNA TGCAGTGCTAGGACAGGGTATGGCTACACCTTC.

This clone was counted once. The J gene is TRBJ1-4, the V gene TRBV28; maybe TRBD1 (6 bases). With 2 bases removed from V and 7 bases from J, the gap between germline ends came to 11 bases. The germline gives CDR1 MDHEN, CDR2 SYDVKM. This CDR3 region has 14 residues. The CDR3, as DNA: TGTGCCAGCAGTTTAATAGGGGGGAGTGAAAAACTGTTTTTT. It yields the protein CASSLIGGSEKLFF.

The sample holds a few counts of this clone. The rearrangement links TRBV7-9 to TRBJ2-3; D might be TRBD1 (6 bases). Trimming took off 1 base at V and 5 bases at J, with 16 bases between the two ends. CDR1 is SEHNR and CDR2 is FQNEAQ in the germline V gene (reference sequence). There are 16 residues in the CDR3. For the CDR3, the DNA is TGTGCCAGCAGCTTAGGTTTGGGGGCCGAAGAAGATACGCAGTATTTT. Translation gives CASSLGLGAEEDTQYF.

Here the CDR3 DNA reads TGTGCCATCAAAGGTAGCGGGAGTGGGGAGACCCAGTACTTC. Translation gives CAIKGSGSGETQYF. V gene TRBV10-3 combines with J gene TRBJ2-5; 9 bases align to TRBD2. Germline V CDR1 and CDR2: ENHRY, SYGVKD. CDR3 length: 14 residues. J lost 5 bases, V lost 7 bases, and 8 bases had no gene match.

CDR3 nucleotide sequence: TGTGCCAGCAGTTTTCGGGGGGGTCAGCCCCAGCATTTT. As protein: CASSFRGGQPQHF. The chain couples TRBV28 to TRBJ1-5, with a weak D call TRBD1 (5 bases). Germline assignment: CDR1 MDHEN and CDR2 SYDVKM. This CDR3 has 13 amino acids. The V gene lost 3 bases and the J gene lost 6 bases, with 9 bases spanning the gap. The full variable domain, rest sourced from reference TRBV28 and TRBJ1-5, is DVKVTQSSRYLVKRTGEKVFLECVQDMDHENMFWYRQDPGLGLRLIYFSYDVKMKEKGDIPEGYSVSREKKERFSLILESASTNQTSMYLCASSFRGGQPQHFGDGTRLSIL.

This chain links TRBV6-6 with TRBJ2-4; TRBD1 might be the D (5 bases). The CDR3 is 16 amino acids. Germline V gives CDR1 MNHNY, CDR2 SVGAGI (reference sequence). V was cut by 1 base and J by 0 bases, with 10 bases left in between. The CDR3 sequence: CASSYLQVIAKNIQYF. CDR3 nucleotides: TGTGCCAGCAGTTACTTACAGGTTATAGCCAAAAACATTCAGTACTTC.

This clone was recorded once. The chain is built from TRBV27 and TRBJ2-7; no clear D. This CDR3 has 13 residues. The germline CDR1 and CDR2 sequences are MNHEY and SMNVEV (reference sequence). V was trimmed by 2 bases and J by 2 bases, leaving 7 bases between them. CDR3 nucleotide sequence: TGTGCCAGCAGTTTAGGTGGGCCCTACGAGCAGTACTTC. It is translated as CASSLGGPYEQYF.

This rearrangement joins TRBV7-8 to TRBJ1-1, with no clear D. The germline V gene encodes CDR1 SGHVS and CDR2 FQNEAQ. Trimming removed 6 bases from V and 7 bases from J, with 18 bases in between. The CDR3 length is 14 residues. The CDR3 is CASRFARGIGEAFF. CDR3 sequence (DNA): TGTGCCAGCAGGTTTGCTCGTGGGATTGGTGAAGCTTTCTTT.

The chain has TRBV4-1 and TRBJ2-5; TRBD1 matches at 11 bases. In germline, CDR1 is MGHRA, CDR2 YSYEKL. Trimming removed 1 base from V and 5 bases from J; junction bases left unmatched: 6. The CDR3 covers 16 residues. This chain's CDR3 is CASSQVGTGGLETQYF. The CDR3 DNA reads as TGCGCCAGCAGCCAAGTAGGGACAGGGGGTTTGGAGACCCAGTACTTC.

The chain uses TRBV29-1 and TRBJ2-3; the match to TRBD2 covers 11 bases. The CDR3 runs 12 residues. CDR1 is SQVTM and CDR2 is ANQGSEA in the germline V gene. CDR3 nucleotide sequence: TGCAGTCTACTAGCGGGGGTGGATACGCAGTATTTT. Protein sequence: CSLLAGVDTQYF.

This chain joins TRBV9 and TRBJ2-7, with a tentative D call TRBD2 (5 bases). Trimming removed 0 bases from V and 5 bases from J, with 9 bases in between. From germline, CDR1 is SGDLS and CDR2 YYNGEE. This CDR3 contains 13 residues. The CDR3 spells CASSVALADEQYF. CDR3 DNA sequence: TGTGCCAGCAGCGTAGCGCTAGCCGACGAGCAGTACTTC. The variable domain in full, with the rest retrieved from reference TRBV9 and TRBJ2-7, is DSGVTQTPKHLITATGQRVTLRCSPRSGDLSVYWYQQSLDQGLQFLIQYYNGEERAKGNILERFSAQQFPDLHSELNLSSLELGDSALYFCASSVALADEQYFGPGTRLTVT.

The sample holds one count of this clone. V gene TRBV5-1 combines with J gene TRBJ2-1; D may be TRBD2 (5 bases). The CDR3 is made up of 14 amino acids. Between the trimmed V and J ends, which lost 0 bases and 7 bases, there was a span of 11 bases. Per germline, CDR1 SGHRS and CDR2 YFSETQ. The CDR3, as DNA: TGCGCCAGCAGCTTGGGAGGGTGGGAAAATGAGCAGTTCTTC. Amino acids: CASSLGGWENEQFF.